This TCR beta chain derives from a study of cytomegalovirus exposure and HLA in healthy donors. A remark on this clone: The antigen remains undetermined.

Trimming pared 1 base from V and 7 bases from J, leaving 14 bases between. The CDR3 is made up of 15 amino acids. CDR1 is LGHNA, CDR2 YNFKEQ, per germline. Study-level points and caveats: In an earlier analysis, in 587 donors, most V segments appeared productive either ~90% or ~30% of the time. Analysis was carried out at a later point, and it linked a missense DCLRE1C variant to TCR beta V- and J-gene trimming. As a later analysis revealed, most CMV-associated TCR beta chains appeared HLA-restricted.

Researchers ran the PCR with 60 Vbeta and 13 Jbeta primers. Per the original methods: Among the unique TCR beta chains that a later analysis counted, about 81 million in all, 9.5 million to 11 million were shared. The data were produced by immunoSEQ multiplex PCR, yet TCRdb's version contains in-frame clones alone and is incomplete. D and trimming were read from the DNA, whereas the V and J calls and clone size are those reported in that table. This table lists 100,000 to 150,000 clones. V and J are TRBV4-2 and TRBJ1-5; a weak D match, TRBD1 (5 bases). The sequence was collected from a man between 18 and 35 years old in good health and CMV-seronegative. The sequenced material came from PBMCs. The CDR3 is CASSQVWRGDQPQHF. The DNA for the CDR3 is TGTGCCAGCAGCCAAGTATGGAGGGGCGACCAGCCCCAGCATTTT.